These T cell receptor beta chains were read from a single sample in a study of regulatory T cells in long-lasting Graves disease. From the multiplex PCR reads, TCRdb called clonotypes with MiXCR, one entry per CDR3 protein. The sample has a few hundred thousand distinct CDR3 sequences, around 20% seen once; the top ten hold approximately 26%. The specimen was peripheral blood mononuclear cells (PBMCs), collected when the disease was refractory, from a patient treated with antithyroid drugs. The receptors originated from a female donor with Graves disease. Each CDR3 is given with its conserved first and last residue. The listing skips clone size in some rows; elsewhere it reads once, few, many or a size class.

>TRBV18|TRBJ2-7|few
CASSPARGAYEYF
>TRBV6-1|TRBJ2-5|many
CASSRLLTGPKETQYF
>TRBV6-1|TRBJ2-1|NA
CASSYVGEGKIEQFF
>TRBV7-9|TRBJ2-7|NA
CASSLDLQGYEQYF
>TRBV27|TRBJ1-1|many
CASSHRGEPPEAFF
>TRBV11-2|TRBJ2-7|many
CASSPSGTAFYEQYF
>TRBV19|TRBJ2-6|few
CASSLTGTGHSGANVLTF
>TRBV10-2|TRBJ1-1|few
CASSDIRQGVEAFF
>TRBV12-3/TRBV12-4|TRBJ1-1|few
CASSIDSLGTEAFF
>TRBV7-3|TRBJ2-2|few
CASSKGNANTGELFF
>TRBV9|TRBJ2-5|NA
CASSVATRGWETQYF
>TRBV6-1|TRBJ1-5|NA
CASRVRGGLGQPQHF
>TRBV20-1|TRBJ1-4|many
CSARDRTVEKLFF
>TRBV25-1|TRBJ2-1|few
CASSASSGAYNEQFF
>TRBV12-3/TRBV12-4|TRBJ2-6|NA
CASSLRRLAGDAGANVLTF
>TRBV5-1|TRBJ1-2|many
CASSRDENYGYTF
>TRBV11-2|TRBJ2-5|many
CASSLWTTNQETQYF
>TRBV20-1|TRBJ2-5|many
CSVGSGSQETQYF
>TRBV18|TRBJ1-1|NA
CASSPSTARGTEAFF
>TRBV5-1|TRBJ2-2|many
CASSGRRQNTGELFF
>TRBV30|TRBJ1-2|many
CAWSVGGDGYTF
>TRBV18|TRBJ2-7|few
CASSHGTESYEQYF
>TRBV6-1|TRBJ2-7|NA
CASEHLAGSYEQYF
>TRBV12-3/TRBV12-4|TRBJ2-7|few
CASRGTGRTSGSNHEQYF
>TRBV29-1|TRBJ2-7|few
CSVLTGGSYEQYF
>TRBV24-1|TRBJ2-3|few
CATTEGGGTDTQYF
>TRBV2|TRBJ2-3|few
CASRTRAADTQYF
>TRBV29-1|TRBJ1-1|many
CSVGEFEAFF
>TRBV7-2|TRBJ2-7|NA
CASSFLTSGSAHEQYF
>TRBV11-2|TRBJ1-2|NA
CASSEATAFGYGYTF
>TRBV11-2|TRBJ2-2|once
CASSPGQGANTGELFF
>TRBV12-3/TRBV12-4|TRBJ1-4|many
CASSFSQPPKNEKLFF
>TRBV6-1|TRBJ2-4|NA
CASSEFLQDIQYF
>TRBV28|TRBJ2-4|NA
CASSLGDRGRWGKNIQYF
>TRBV7-8|TRBJ1-1|NA
CASSRLAGGANTEAFF
>TRBV7-9|TRBJ2-1|NA
CASSLASGREQFF
>TRBV6-2/TRBV6-3|TRBJ2-1|NA
CASSKAGVLYNEQFF
>TRBV19|TRBJ1-2|NA
CASSPDRPKGGYTF
>TRBV6-1|TRBJ1-2|many
CASRMTWTANYGYTF
>TRBV20-1|TRBJ1-6|NA
CSARSPGAYSPLHF
>TRBV30|TRBJ1-1|many
CAWGTGVVNTEAFF
>TRBV6-6|TRBJ2-5|NA
CASSYSVGGPAETQYF
>TRBV29-1|TRBJ1-2|many
CSVSTALLGQLYGYTF
>TRBV2|TRBJ1-5|many
CASRDSNQPQHF
>TRBV6-1|TRBJ1-2|many
CASRPGPNGYTF
>TRBV6-1|TRBJ1-1|few
CASSRNRMGNTEAFF
>TRBV19|TRBJ2-7|few
CASSTYGQPSYEQYF
>TRBV7-9|TRBJ2-5|NA
CASSFSVSETQYF
>TRBV6-1|TRBJ2-1|few
CASSPVRGLYNEQFF
>TRBV6-2/TRBV6-3|TRBJ2-5|NA
CASSLTVAEAQYF
>TRBV12-3/TRBV12-4|TRBJ1-3|many
CASSLLAGLYLSSGNTIYF
>TRBV20-1|TRBJ2-1|NA
CSFDGTGGLAGAGEQFF